This T cell receptor beta chain was sequenced for a study of OX40 agonist ivuxolimab in advanced cancers. The protocol was immunoSEQ multiplex PCR, while the TCRdb copy is restricted to in-frame clones and leaves out a portion. The sample has some 98,000 clones; 85% to 95% are singletons. This TCR came from an adult with an advanced solid tumor such as melanoma, head and neck, liver or kidney cancer. Sequenced material: CD4+ or CD8+ T cells sorted from blood, taken in a trial of the OX40 agonist ivuxolimab.

The CDR3 nucleotides read TGCGCCAGCAGCTTGCAGGCAGCCCACGAGCAGTACTTC. Encoded protein: CASSLQAAHEQYF. The chain carries TRBV5-1 and TRBJ2-7; D is uncertain. V gave up 1 base and J gave up 5 bases, with 10 bases separating them. In germline, CDR1 is SGHRS, CDR2 YFSETQ. The CDR3 loop spans 13 amino acids.